This T cell receptor (beta chain) was sequenced for a study of early T cells in non-severe SARS-CoV-2 infection. Across the study: Unpaired chains resulted from sequencing bulk RNA of unsorted whole blood. Overall study results and limits: Anti-spike CD8 specificities were favored by VDJdb matching, whose results missed private and CD4 specificities.

The CDR3 contains 17 residues. The V gene end was trimmed by 0 bases and the J gene end by 2 bases; junction bases not matched to a gene: 7. The germline CDR1 and CDR2 sequences are SGDLS and YYNGEE. Notes on this clonotype: Its antigen is currently unknown.

Unique molecular identifier tags were affixed to discrete cDNA molecules. TCRdb re-derived calls from the 5' RACE reads in MiXCR, one entry per CDR3 protein. The sample consists of 100,000 to 130,000 distinct CDR3 sequences, around 10% of them appearing once. This TCR derives from an adult who was a healthcare worker with PCR-confirmed SARS-CoV-2 infection or an uninfected control (not recorded which). Sequencing was done on a sample of whole blood. The chain has TRBV9 and TRBJ2-5, with 10 positions matching TRBD2. CDR3 in amino acids: CASSVGDSGGIQETQYF. The CDR3 DNA reads as TGTGCCAGCAGCGTAGGGGATAGCGGGGGGATACAAGAGACCCAGTACTTC.